This entry lists 17 T cell receptor beta chains sequenced from one sample in a study of control samples from healthy donors and cancer patients. TCRdb's copy holds only in-frame clones and misses some; the assay was immunoSEQ multiplex PCR. The sample has roughly 170,000 clones, around 95% seen once. Sequenced sample: blood. These receptor sequences come from a woman aged 60 to 75 in good health.

The J gene is TRBJ1-1, the V gene TRBV3-1 (or the pseudogene TRBV3-2), with unresolved D. Trimming pared 7 bases from V and 1 base from J, leaving 16 bases between. Germline lookup yields CDR1 LGHDT and CDR2 YNNKEL (reference sequence). The CDR3 has 15 amino acids. Here the CDR3 reads CASTLRGPENTEAFF. The CDR3 DNA reads as TGTGCCAGCACCCTCCGAGGACCGGAGAACACTGAAGCTTTCTTT.

CDR3 protein: CASSSSLGLAGGGRNEQFF. CDR3 coding DNA: TGCGCCAGCAGCTCCTCGTTGGGACTAGCGGGGGGTGGCCGCAATGAGCAGTTCTTC. The chain has TRBV5-1 and TRBJ2-1; the match to TRBD2 covers 15 bases. This CDR3 region has 19 residues. From germline, CDR1 is SGHRS and CDR2 YFSETQ. Trimming removed 3 bases from V and 6 bases from J; junction bases left unmatched: 13.

The J gene is TRBJ1-2, the V gene TRBV28; maybe TRBD1 (5 bases). This CDR3 is built from 13 residues. CDR1 and CDR2 (germline): MDHEN, SYDVKM. Trimming cost V 6 bases and J 4 bases, with 12 bases left between them. CDR3 sequence: CASSDGTVYGYTF. As DNA, the CDR3 is TGTGCCAGCAGCGACGGGACGGTCTATGGCTACACCTTC.

The genes are TRBV6-9 and TRBJ2-1, with 11 bases identical to TRBD2. Germline CDR1 and CDR2: MNHGY and SVAAGI. The CDR3 length is 19 residues. Germline trimming cut 5 bases from V and 2 bases from J; bases unmatched to any gene: 14. CDR3 DNA: TGTGCCAGCAGTCCATCGACTAGCGGGGTCCACGTCCCCTACAATGAGCAGTTCTTC. It specifies CASSPSTSGVHVPYNEQFF.

The V gene is TRBV4-2, the J gene TRBJ1-2; D remains ambiguous. Trimming stripped 0 bases from V and 5 bases from J, with 7 bases between. This CDR3 has 13 amino acids. Germline V lookup: CDR1 LGHNA, CDR2 YNFKEQ. CDR3 in amino acids: CASSQEAEYGYTF. The CDR3 DNA is TGTGCCAGCAGCCAAGAGGCCGAGTATGGCTACACCTTC.

This chain links TRBV4-1 with TRBJ1-2, with TRBD1 as a possible D gene (5 bases). Germline V gives CDR1 MGHRA, CDR2 YSYEKL. CDR3 length: 15 amino acids. V lost 5 bases, J lost 2 bases, and 15 bases lay in between. DNA of the CDR3: TGCGCCAGCAGCTCAGCGGCCGGGACGAACTATGGCTACACCTTC. It codes for CASSSAAGTNYGYTF.

This clone was detected only once. This chain connects TRBV6-6 to TRBJ2-2; 8 bases are shared with TRBD2. The CDR3 totals 15 residues. Germline-derived CDR1 and CDR2 are MNHNY and SVGAGI (reference sequence). Trimming cost V 4 bases and J 1 base; bases outside gene matches: 2. The CDR3 DNA is TGTGCCAGCAGTTTACTAGCGGAGAACACCGGGGAGCTGTTTTTT. This encodes CASSLLAENTGELFF.

In this sample, this clone turned up once. This chain connects TRBV11-3 to TRBJ2-2; tentatively, D is TRBD1 or TRBD2 (6 bases each). The CDR3 spans 15 residues. V gave up 8 bases and J gave up 1 base, with 14 bases separating them. The V gene's germline CDR1 is SGHNT and CDR2 YENEEA. The CDR3 DNA reads TGTGCCAGCGCCCAAGGGGGAGGGAACACCGGGGAGCTGTTTTTT. This gives the protein CASAQGGGNTGELFF.

The V call is TRBV7-9, the J call TRBJ2-7; tentatively, D is TRBD1 (6 bases). The germline gives CDR1 SEHNR, CDR2 FQNEAQ (reference sequence). Trimming shortened V by 6 bases and J by 0 bases, and 18 bases separated the two germline ends. The CDR3 spans 16 residues. CDR3 sequence: CASRIGGTGGSYEQYF. The DNA for the CDR3 is TGTGCCAGCAGAATAGGGGGTACGGGCGGCTCCTACGAGCAGTACTTC.

The chain joins TRBV6-2 or TRBV6-3 to TRBJ2-7, with 7 bases identical to TRBD1. Losses at the gene ends were 5 bases for V and 11 bases for J; bases not matched to a gene: 6. CDR1 and CDR2 (germline): MNHEY, SVGEGT. The CDR3 extends over 11 amino acids. The CDR3 region is CASSHGTAEYF. In DNA form, the CDR3 reads TGTGCCAGCAGTCATGGGACAGCAGAGTACTTC.

The chain carries TRBV7-8 and TRBJ1-6; no definite D call. Germline lookup yields CDR1 SGHVS and CDR2 FQNEAQ. Trimming took off 4 bases at V and 0 bases at J, with 10 bases between the two ends. The CDR3 loop spans 16 amino acids. The CDR3: CASSSPSSSYNSPLHF. For the CDR3, the DNA is TGTGCCAGCAGCTCTCCCTCGAGCTCCTATAATTCACCCCTCCACTTT.

V gene TRBV9 combines with J gene TRBJ1-1, with D uncertain. Trimming stripped 0 bases from V and 0 bases from J, with 9 bases between. Germline V lookup: CDR1 SGDLS, CDR2 YYNGEE. This CDR3 region has 15 residues. CDR3: CASSVDADMNTEAFF. The DNA for the CDR3 is TGTGCCAGCAGCGTAGACGCCGACATGAACACTGAAGCTTTCTTT.

CDR3 nucleotides: TGTGCCAGCAGTGTTTGGGATAGCAATCAGCCCCAGCATTTT. This encodes CASSVWDSNQPQHF. The rearrangement uses TRBV25-1 and TRBJ1-5; D remains ambiguous. This CDR3 is built from 14 residues. Per the germline V gene, CDR1 is MGHDK and CDR2 is SYGVNS. The V end lost 4 bases, the J end lost 0 bases, and 7 bases lay between the germline ends.

The chain recombines TRBV9 with TRBJ2-1; a possible D gene is TRBD1 (7 bases). The germline V gene encodes CDR1 SGDLS and CDR2 YYNGEE. V shed 2 bases and J shed 7 bases, with 19 bases lying between them. This CDR3 is built from 16 residues. The DNA for the CDR3 is TGTGCCAGCAGCGTTCAGGGGGGCCAAGTGCCAAATGAGCAGTTCTTC. Its translation: CASSVQGGQVPNEQFF.

The CDR3 DNA reads as TGTGCCAGCAGCACGGGACTCGCGGGGGGGATCACAGATACGCAGTATTTT. As protein: CASSTGLAGGITDTQYF. This chain joins TRBV27 and TRBJ2-3, with 9 bases matching TRBD2. The CDR3 consists of 17 residues. V trimming: 6 bases; J trimming: 2 bases; junction bases outside the gene matches: 12. CDR1 and CDR2 from the germline V gene are MNHEY and SMNVEV (reference sequence).

The chain combines TRBV20-1 with TRBJ1-2, with D maybe TRBD1 (5 bases). Germline assignment: CDR1 DFQATT and CDR2 SNEGSKA (reference sequence). Trimming removed 3 bases at V and 7 bases at J, with 12 bases between. CDR3 length: 12 residues. The DNA of the CDR3 is TGCAGTGCTAGTCGGCCAGGGTTTGGCTACACCTTC. This encodes CSASRPGFGYTF.

The V call is TRBV7-9, the J call TRBJ2-6, with 9 bases matching TRBD1. CDR1 SEHNR and CDR2 FQNEAQ come from the germline V gene (reference sequence). The CDR3 runs to 17 residues. V lost 5 bases, J lost 1 base, and 6 bases stayed unmatched. CDR3 in DNA: TGTGCCAGCAGCGGGTGGACAGGGGATTCTGGGGCCAACGTCCTGACTTTC. This codes for CASSGWTGDSGANVLTF.